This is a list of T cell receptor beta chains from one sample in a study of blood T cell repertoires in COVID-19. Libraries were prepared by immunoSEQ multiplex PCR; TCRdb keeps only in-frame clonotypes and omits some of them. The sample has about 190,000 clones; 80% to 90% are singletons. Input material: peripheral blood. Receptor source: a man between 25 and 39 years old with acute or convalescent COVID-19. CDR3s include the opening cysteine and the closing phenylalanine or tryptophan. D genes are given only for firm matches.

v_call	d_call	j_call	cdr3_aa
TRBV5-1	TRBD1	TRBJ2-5	CASSTGTGFDQETQYF
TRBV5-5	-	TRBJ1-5	CASSFSGTTNQPQHF
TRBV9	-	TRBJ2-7	CASSVGSEDYEQYF
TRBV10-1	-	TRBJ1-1	CATLTGPGDTEAFF
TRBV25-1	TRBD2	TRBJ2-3	CASSYGGGIRTDTQYF
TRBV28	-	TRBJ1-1	CASSSPTVEAFF
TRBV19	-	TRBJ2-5	CASSISRGYYETQYF
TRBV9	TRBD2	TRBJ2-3	CASTGRGGTDTQYF
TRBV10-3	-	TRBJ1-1	CAISYRENTEAFF
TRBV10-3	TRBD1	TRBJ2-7	CAISPDRNSYEQYF
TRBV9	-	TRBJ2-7	CASSVGSGGYEQYF
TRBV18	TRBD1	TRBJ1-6	CASSQGGQGNSPLHF
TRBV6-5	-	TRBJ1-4	CASRQITNEKLFF